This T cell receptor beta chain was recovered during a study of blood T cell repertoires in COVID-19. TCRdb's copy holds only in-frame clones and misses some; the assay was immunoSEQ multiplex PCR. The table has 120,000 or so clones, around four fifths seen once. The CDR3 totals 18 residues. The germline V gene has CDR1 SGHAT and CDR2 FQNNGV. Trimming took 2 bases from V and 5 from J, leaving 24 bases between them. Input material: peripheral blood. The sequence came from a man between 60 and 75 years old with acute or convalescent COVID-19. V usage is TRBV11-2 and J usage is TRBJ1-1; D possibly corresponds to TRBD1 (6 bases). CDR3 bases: TGTGCCAGCAGCTTATATGTTCGGCCGGCAGGGGCGAGGACTGAAGCTTTCTTT. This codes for CASSLYVRPAGARTEAFF.